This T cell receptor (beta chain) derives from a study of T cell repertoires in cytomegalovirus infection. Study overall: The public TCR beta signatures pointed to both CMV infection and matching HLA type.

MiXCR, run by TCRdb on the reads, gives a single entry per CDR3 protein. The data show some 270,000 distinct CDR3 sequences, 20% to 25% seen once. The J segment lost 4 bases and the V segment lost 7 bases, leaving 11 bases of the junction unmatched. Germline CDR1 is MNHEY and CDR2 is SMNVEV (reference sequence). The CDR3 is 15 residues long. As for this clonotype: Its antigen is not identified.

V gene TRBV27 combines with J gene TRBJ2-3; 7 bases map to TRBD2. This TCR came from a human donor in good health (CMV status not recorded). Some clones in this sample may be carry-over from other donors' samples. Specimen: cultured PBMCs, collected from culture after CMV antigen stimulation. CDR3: CASNFAGVPPDTQYF. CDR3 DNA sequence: TGTGCCAGCAATTTCGCGGGAGTCCCCCCAGATACGCAGTATTTT.